This T cell receptor (beta chain) was identified during a study of T-cell reconstitution after alpha-beta-depleted transplantation in children. Unique molecular identifiers were built into the TCRbeta library. TCRdb recomputed calls from the PCR reads with MiXCR, one row per CDR3 protein. The table includes around 370,000 distinct CDR3 sequences, about 9.4% detected once. This clonotype showed up many times. CDR3 length equals 15 residues. Trimming cost V 3 bases and J 2 bases; bases outside gene matches: 2. Per germline, CDR1 MGHRA and CDR2 YSYEKL. The sequence was collected from a human donor who donated a stem cell graft to a child with acute lymphoblastic leukemia. Sequencing was performed on PBMCs from the stem cell graft donor, taken from the stem cell graft. The rearrangement joins TRBV4-1 to TRBJ2-2, with 8 nucleotides matching TRBD1. This chain's CDR3 is CASSQGQDNTGELFF. The CDR3 region has the DNA TGCGCCAGCAGCCAGGGACAGGATAACACCGGGGAGCTGTTTTTT.